This T cell receptor beta chain was sequenced in a study of shared clonotypes between healthy human individuals (TCRdb year 2020). At the level of the whole study: The cohort included three men and two women between 18 and 49 years of age. For each donor, three plates each were used for CD4 naive and CD4 memory, two plates were used for CD8 naive, and one plate was used for CD8 memory. To estimate repertoire size and how much clonotypes are shared between individuals, the study performed deep sequencing of blood TCR repertoires from a few healthy adults. Libraries were prepared and TCR repertoires were sequenced by different laboratories using diverse techniques, in order to increase sequencing depth and limit assay-specific biases. Leukapheresis yielded between about 0.8 and 9.5 billion PBMCs per donor. What the study reported, not specific to this receptor: Incomplete sequencing was indicated by rarefaction of sorted-subset datasets, despite the large sequencing depth. Because the study included a small number of donors, the genetic and exposure-history diversity represented was limited. Naive subsets generally had larger estimated clonotype richness than memory subsets. Pairwise subsampling indicated that sequencing depth was expected to affect the degree of clonotype sharing among donors. Sampling was restricted to blood, and TCR repertoires in tissues likely differ from the TCR repertoires found in blood. Compared with non-shared clonotypes, the clonotypes found in all four sorted-subset donors had higher generation probabilities. Across four donors, approximately 5% of naive CD4, roughly 3.3% of naive CD8, 2% to 2.5% of memory CD4, and roughly 0.41% of memory CD8 clonotypes were shared.

On this clone: The clone's antigen remains unknown. It has no much larger one-base neighbor in the sample; base qualities were not kept.

Using the deep immunoSEQ assay, TCR CDR3 regions were amplified from genomic DNA by multiplex PCR. For each cell subset, the extracted genomic DNA was distributed evenly across all wells of several immunoSEQ 96-well plates, and each plate served as one replicate. For sorted subsets, 200 to 250 ng genomic DNA, equal to 30,000 or so T cell genomes, was loaded into each replicate PCR. Purified libraries were measured with a Qubit 3.0 fluorometer, size-checked on a Bioanalyzer 2100, and measured again with the KAPA Library Quantification kit. Every immunoSEQ 96-well plate was sequenced on a dedicated single-read 150-cycle Illumina NextSeq 550 flow cell. The authors' pipeline ran thus. Because the immunoSEQ output held only junctional sequences and lacked quality scores, the filtering could not match the filtering applied to full-length reads. Sequences were annotated with PyIR, a Python wrapper for IgBLAST v1.9, and V/J genes and CDR3 were assigned using IMGT germline references. Reads with weak V/J assignments (E-value above 1e-6), missing CDR3, stop codons, out-of-frame junctions, or ambiguous translated residues were removed. A V3J clonotype was defined by an identical inferred V gene, J gene, and CDR3 amino acid sequence. Percentage overlap between repertoires was calculated by dividing the number of shared unique clonotypes by the size of the smaller repertoire. Repertoire richness was assessed with RTK rarefaction, the Chao1 estimator, and Recon v2.1 estimates of unobserved clonotypes. For all TCRbeta clonotypes obtained by the gDNA method from a few donors, generation probabilities were computed with OLGA. The clones in this table, taken by TCRdb from immuneACCESS, are in-frame only. Not every clone is retained; where verified, under half of the shortfall comes from an unresolved V gene, and the cause of the rest is unknown. That table supplies the V and J calls and clone size; D and trimming were determined from the DNA. This sample is represented by approximately 2.4 million clones; 90% to 97% of them were singletons. The ten largest clones take up around 0.13% of the sample.

V loses 1 base, J loses 2 bases, and the germline ends lie 12 bases apart. The CDR3 runs 15 amino acids, cysteine and phenylalanine included. Of all the DNA, just the CDR3 is kept, 45 bases in frame from base 1. The germline V gene yields LGHNA for CDR1 and YSLEER for CDR2. The donors were healthy, HIV-negative adults who had no recently reported acute infections or vaccinations. All donors were Caucasian adults living in Nashville, Tennessee, USA. Magnetic negative selection was used to enrich CD4+ T cells, after which naive cells were positively selected on CD45RA and the negative fraction became the memory subset. After blood collection by leukapheresis, PBMCs were isolated using Ficoll-Histopaque density gradient centrifugation and then cryopreserved in the vapor phase of liquid nitrogen. Purity and quantity of every magnetically sorted T cell population were checked by analytical flow cytometry. From each sorted fraction, genomic DNA was isolated and quantified by UV absorbance on a Nanodrop 2000c.

Sequencing was performed on naive CD4+ T cells sorted from blood. The sample's cell subset or site, from its label and the paper: CD45RA+ positively selected. The chain is made from TRBV4-3 and TRBJ2-7, with a weak D call of TRBD1 (6 bases match). The sequence was collected from a man younger than 35 in good health. The sequenced DNA: TGCGCCAGCAGCCAAGCCACAGGGAATACCTACGAGCAGTACTTC. Translated, it reads CASSQATGNTYEQYF.